A single sample gave rise to the 2 T cell receptor beta chains below, sequenced in a study of T-cell reconstitution after alpha-beta-depleted transplantation in children. Preparing the TCRbeta library involved the use of unique molecular identifiers. TCRdb redid the calling of the PCR reads with MiXCR, one entry per CDR3 protein. The table includes about 110,000 distinct CDR3 sequences, under 30% detected once. The sequencing here drew on PBMCs, mostly from graft donor cells, taken 180 days after TCRalphabeta/CD19-depleted stem cell transplant. The receptors derive from a male patient between 2 and 10 years old who had a stem cell transplant for chronic granulomatous disease, so the T cells may come from the graft donor.

This chain joins TRBV29-1 and TRBJ2-5; 7 bases fit TRBD2. The CDR3 runs to 12 residues. Germline CDR1 is SQVTM and CDR2 is ANQGSEA. V lost 7 bases, J lost 2 bases, and 4 bases stayed unmatched. The CDR3 region is CSAGTTQETQYF. For the CDR3, the DNA is TGCAGCGCTGGGACTACTCAAGAGACCCAGTACTTC.

This clonotype was recorded a few times. This chain uses TRBV29-1 with TRBJ1-5, with TRBD1 as a possible D gene (5 bases). Germline V gene lookup returns CDR1 SQVTM and CDR2 ANQGSEA. The ends were cut back, 6 bases at V and 3 bases at J, with 15 bases in the middle. This CDR3 has 14 residues. CDR3 region: CSVATGTANQPQHF. The CDR3 DNA reads TGCAGCGTCGCAACCGGGACCGCCAATCAGCCCCAGCATTTT.